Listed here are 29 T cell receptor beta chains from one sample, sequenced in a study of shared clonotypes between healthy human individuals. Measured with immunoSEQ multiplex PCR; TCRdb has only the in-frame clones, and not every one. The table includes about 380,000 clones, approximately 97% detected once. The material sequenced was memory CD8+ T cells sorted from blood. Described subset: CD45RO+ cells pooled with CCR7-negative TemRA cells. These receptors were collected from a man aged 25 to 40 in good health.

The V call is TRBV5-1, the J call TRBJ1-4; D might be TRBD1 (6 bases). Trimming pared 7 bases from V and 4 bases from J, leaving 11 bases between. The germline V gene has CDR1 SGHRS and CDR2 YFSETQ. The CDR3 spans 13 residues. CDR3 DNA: TGCGCCAGCGCAGGGGCTCTTAATGAAAAACTGTTTTTT. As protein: CASAGALNEKLFF.

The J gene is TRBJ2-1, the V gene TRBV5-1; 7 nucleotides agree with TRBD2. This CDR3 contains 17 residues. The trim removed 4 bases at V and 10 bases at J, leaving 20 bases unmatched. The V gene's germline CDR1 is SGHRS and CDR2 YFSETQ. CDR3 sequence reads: CASSKAGNGDGQSEQFF. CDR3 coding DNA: TGCGCCAGCAGCAAAGCGGGAAACGGTGACGGGCAATCCGAGCAGTTCTTC. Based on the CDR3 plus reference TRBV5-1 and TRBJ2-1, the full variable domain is KAGVTQTPRYLIKTRGQQVTLSCSPISGHRSVSWYQQTPGQGLQFLFEYFSETQRNKGNFPGRFSGRQFSNSRSEMNVSTLELGDSALYLCASSKAGNGDGQSEQFFGPGTRLTVL.

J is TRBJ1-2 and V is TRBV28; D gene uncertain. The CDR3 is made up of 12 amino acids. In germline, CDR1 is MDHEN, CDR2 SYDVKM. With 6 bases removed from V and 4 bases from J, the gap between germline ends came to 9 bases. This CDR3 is CASSQDGYGYTF. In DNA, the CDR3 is TGTGCCAGCAGCCAGGACGGCTATGGCTACACCTTC.

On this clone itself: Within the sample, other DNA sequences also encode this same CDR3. The CDR3, as DNA: TGTGCCTGGAGAGTCCAGGGGGGTAATGAAAAACTGTTTTTT. Protein: CAWRVQGGNEKLFF. J is TRBJ1-4 and V is TRBV30; TRBD1 matches 7 bases. V lost 3 bases and J lost 4; bases outside the gene matches: 5. Per the germline V gene, CDR1 is GTSNPN and CDR2 is SVGIG (reference sequence). This CDR3 is built from 14 residues.

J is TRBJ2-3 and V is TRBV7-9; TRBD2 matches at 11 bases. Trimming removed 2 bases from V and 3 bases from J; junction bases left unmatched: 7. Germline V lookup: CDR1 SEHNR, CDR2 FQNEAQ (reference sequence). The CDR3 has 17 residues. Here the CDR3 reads CASSLRAGTSGTDTQYF. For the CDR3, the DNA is TGTGCCAGCAGCTTAAGAGCCGGGACTAGCGGAACAGATACGCAGTATTTT.

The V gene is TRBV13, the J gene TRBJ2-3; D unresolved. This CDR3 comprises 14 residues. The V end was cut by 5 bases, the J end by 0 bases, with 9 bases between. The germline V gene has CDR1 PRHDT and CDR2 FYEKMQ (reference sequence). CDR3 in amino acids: CASSPRVSTDTQYF. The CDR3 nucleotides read TGTGCCAGCAGCCCAAGGGTTAGCACAGATACGCAGTATTTT.

In DNA, the CDR3 is TGTGCCAGCAGCTTAGTTAGCAATCAGCCCCAGCATTTT. Translation: CASSLVSNQPQHF. This chain joins TRBV7-2 and TRBJ1-5; the D is unclear. Trimming shortened V by 1 base and J by 0 bases, and 1 base separated the two germline ends. CDR1 is SGHTA and CDR2 is FQGNSA in the germline V gene. CDR3 length: 13 amino acids.

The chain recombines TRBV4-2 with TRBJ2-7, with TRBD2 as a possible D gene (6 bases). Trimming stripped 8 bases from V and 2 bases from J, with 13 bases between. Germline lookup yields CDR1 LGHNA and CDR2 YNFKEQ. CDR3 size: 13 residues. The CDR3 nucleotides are TGTGCCAGCGCCTCGGGACTCGCCTACGAGCAGTACTTC. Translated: CASASGLAYEQYF.

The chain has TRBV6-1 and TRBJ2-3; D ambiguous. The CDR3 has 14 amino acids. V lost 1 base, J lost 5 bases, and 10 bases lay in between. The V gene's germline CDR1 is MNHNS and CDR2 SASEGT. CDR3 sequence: CASSEDRTGDTQYF. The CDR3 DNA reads TGTGCCAGCAGTGAAGACCGAACTGGAGATACGCAGTATTTT.

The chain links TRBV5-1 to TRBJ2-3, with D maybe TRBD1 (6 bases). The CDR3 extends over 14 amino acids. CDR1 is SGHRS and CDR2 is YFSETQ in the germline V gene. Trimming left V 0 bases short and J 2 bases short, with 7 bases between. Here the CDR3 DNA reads TGCGCCAGCAGCTTGGACAGGGACACAGATACGCAGTATTTT. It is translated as CASSLDRDTDTQYF.

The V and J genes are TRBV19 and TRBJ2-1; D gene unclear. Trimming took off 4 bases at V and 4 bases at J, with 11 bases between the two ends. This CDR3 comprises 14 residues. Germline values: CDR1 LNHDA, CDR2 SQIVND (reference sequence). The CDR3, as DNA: TGTGCCAGTAGTAGAGAGGACCTATACAATGAGCAGTTCTTC. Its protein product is CASSREDLYNEQFF.

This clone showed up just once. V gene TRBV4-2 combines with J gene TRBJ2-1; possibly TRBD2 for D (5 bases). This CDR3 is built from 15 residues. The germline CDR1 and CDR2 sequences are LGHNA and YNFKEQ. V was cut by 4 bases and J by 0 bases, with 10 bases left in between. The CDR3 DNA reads TGTGCCAGCAGCCTGCTCCGGGGCTCCTACAATGAGCAGTTCTTC. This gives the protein CASSLLRGSYNEQFF.

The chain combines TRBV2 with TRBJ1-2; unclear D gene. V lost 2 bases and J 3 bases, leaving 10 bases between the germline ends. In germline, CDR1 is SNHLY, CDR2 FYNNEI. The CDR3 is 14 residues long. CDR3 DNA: TGTGCCAGCAGTGAATTAGAGGACTACTATGGCTACACCTTC. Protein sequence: CASSELEDYYGYTF.

The CDR3 DNA reads TGTGCCAGCAGGCCTCTTGAGCGGGGAACCTACGAGCAGTACTTC. Translation: CASRPLERGTYEQYF. The V gene is TRBV6-1, the J gene TRBJ2-7; 7 positions match TRBD2. The V and J ends lost 6 bases and 2 bases, in that order; junction bases with no gene match: 10. CDR1 is MNHNS and CDR2 is SASEGT in the germline V gene. CDR3 length equals 15 residues.

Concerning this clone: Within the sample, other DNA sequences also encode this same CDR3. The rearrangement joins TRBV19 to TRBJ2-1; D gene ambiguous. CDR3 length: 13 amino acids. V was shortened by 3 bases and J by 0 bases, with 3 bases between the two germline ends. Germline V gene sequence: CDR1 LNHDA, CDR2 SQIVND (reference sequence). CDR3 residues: CASSISSYNEQFF. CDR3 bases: TGTGCCAGTAGTATTTCCTCCTACAATGAGCAGTTCTTC.

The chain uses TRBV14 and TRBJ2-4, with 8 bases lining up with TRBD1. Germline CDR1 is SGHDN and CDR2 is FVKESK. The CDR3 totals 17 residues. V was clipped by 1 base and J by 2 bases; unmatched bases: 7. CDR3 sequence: CASSQGTGNPSKNIQYF. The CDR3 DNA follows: TGTGCCAGCAGCCAAGGGACAGGGAATCCCTCCAAAAACATTCAGTACTTC.

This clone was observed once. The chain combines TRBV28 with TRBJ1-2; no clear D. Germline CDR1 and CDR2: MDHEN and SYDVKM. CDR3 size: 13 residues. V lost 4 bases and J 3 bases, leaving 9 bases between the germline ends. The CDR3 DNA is TGTGCCAGCAGTTACCCGGGTGACTATGGCTACACCTTC. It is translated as CASSYPGDYGYTF.

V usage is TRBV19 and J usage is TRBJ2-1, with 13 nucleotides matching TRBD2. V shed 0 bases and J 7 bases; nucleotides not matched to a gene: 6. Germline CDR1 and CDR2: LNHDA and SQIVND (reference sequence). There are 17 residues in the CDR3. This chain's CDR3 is CASSIETSGRTRNEQFF. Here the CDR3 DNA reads TGTGCCAGTAGTATAGAGACTAGCGGGAGGACGAGAAATGAGCAGTTCTTC.

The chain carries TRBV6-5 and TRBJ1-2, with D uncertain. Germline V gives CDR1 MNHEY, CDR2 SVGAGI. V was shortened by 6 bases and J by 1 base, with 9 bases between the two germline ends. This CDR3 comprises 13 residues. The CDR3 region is CASRRDINYGYTF. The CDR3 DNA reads TGTGCCAGCAGGAGAGACATTAACTATGGCTACACCTTC.

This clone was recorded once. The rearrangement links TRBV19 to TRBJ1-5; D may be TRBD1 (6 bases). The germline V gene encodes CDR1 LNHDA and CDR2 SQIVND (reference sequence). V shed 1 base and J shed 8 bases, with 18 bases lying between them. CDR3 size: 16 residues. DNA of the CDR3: TGTGCCAGTAGTATAGGGACAGCCGGCGAATGGGAGCCCCAGCATTTT. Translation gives CASSIGTAGEWEPQHF. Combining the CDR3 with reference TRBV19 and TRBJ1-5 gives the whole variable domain DGGITQSPKYLFRKEGQNVTLSCEQNLNHDAMYWYRQDPGQGLRLIYYSQIVNDFQKGDIAEGYSVSREKKESFPLTVTSAQKNPTAFYLCASSIGTAGEWEPQHFGDGTRLSIL.

The CDR3 DNA reads as TGTGCCAGCAGTTACTGGGGTCTGGGGATAAACTATGGCTACACCTTC. As protein: CASSYWGLGINYGYTF. The chain links TRBV6-5 to TRBJ1-2; D is ambiguous. V dropped 1 base and J dropped 2 bases, with 14 bases sitting between them. The CDR3 extends over 16 amino acids. Germline-derived CDR1 and CDR2 are MNHEY and SVGAGI.

The CDR3 loop reads CASSPTGPVGEQYF. In DNA form, the CDR3 reads TGTGCCAGCAGCCCTACAGGTCCGGTAGGAGAGCAGTACTTC. The rearrangement links TRBV7-6 to TRBJ2-7; weak D call: TRBD1 (5 bases). CDR3 length equals 14 residues. Germline V gene data show CDR1 as SGHVS and CDR2 as FNYEAQ. Trimming took off 5 bases at V and 7 bases at J, with 18 bases between the two ends. Full variable domain (outside the CDR3, taken from reference TRBV7-6 and TRBJ2-7): GAGVSQSPRYKVTKRGQDVALRCDPISGHVSLYWYRQALGQGPEFLTYFNYEAQQDKSGLPNDRFSAERPEGSISTLTIQRTEQRDSAMYRCASSPTGPVGEQYFGPGTRLTVT.

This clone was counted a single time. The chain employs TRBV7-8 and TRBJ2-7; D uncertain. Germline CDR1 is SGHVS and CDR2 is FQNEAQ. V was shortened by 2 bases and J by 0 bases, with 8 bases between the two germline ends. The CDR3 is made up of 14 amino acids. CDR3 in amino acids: CASSLSGASYEQYF. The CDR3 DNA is TGTGCCAGCAGCTTAAGTGGCGCCTCCTACGAGCAGTACTTC. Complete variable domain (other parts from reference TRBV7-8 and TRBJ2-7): GAGVSQSPRYKVAKRGQDVALRCDPISGHVSLFWYQQALGQGPEFLTYFQNEAQLDKSGLPSDRFFAERPEGSVSTLKIQRTQQEDSAVYLCASSLSGASYEQYFGPGTRLTVT.

The CDR3 bases are TGTGCCTGGAGTGCAGACAGCAATGAGCAGTTCTTC. It translates to CAWSADSNEQFF. The chain has TRBV30 and TRBJ2-1, with D possibly being TRBD1 (5 bases). Germline CDR1 GTSNPN, CDR2 SVGIG (reference sequence). V gave up 1 base and J gave up 6 bases, with 7 bases separating them. CDR3 length equals 12 residues.

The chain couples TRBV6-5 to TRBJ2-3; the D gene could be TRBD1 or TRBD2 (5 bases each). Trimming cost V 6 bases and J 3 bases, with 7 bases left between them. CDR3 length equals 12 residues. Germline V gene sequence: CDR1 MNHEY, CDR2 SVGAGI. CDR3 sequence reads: CASRGPTDTQYF. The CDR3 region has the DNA TGTGCCAGCAGGGGACCGACAGATACGCAGTATTTT.

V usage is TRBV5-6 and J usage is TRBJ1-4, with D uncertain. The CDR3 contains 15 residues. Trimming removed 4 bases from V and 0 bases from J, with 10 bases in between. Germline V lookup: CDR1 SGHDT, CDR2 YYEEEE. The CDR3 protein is CASSRHTATNEKLFF. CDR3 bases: TGTGCCAGCAGCCGTCACACTGCAACTAATGAAAAACTGTTTTTT.

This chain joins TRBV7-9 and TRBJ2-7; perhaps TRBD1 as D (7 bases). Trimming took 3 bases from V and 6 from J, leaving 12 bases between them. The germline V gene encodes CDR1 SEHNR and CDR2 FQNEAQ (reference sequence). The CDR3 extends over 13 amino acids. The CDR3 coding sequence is TGTGCCAGCAGCTTTATCCAGGGGGGCGAGCAGTACTTC. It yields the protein CASSFIQGGEQYF.

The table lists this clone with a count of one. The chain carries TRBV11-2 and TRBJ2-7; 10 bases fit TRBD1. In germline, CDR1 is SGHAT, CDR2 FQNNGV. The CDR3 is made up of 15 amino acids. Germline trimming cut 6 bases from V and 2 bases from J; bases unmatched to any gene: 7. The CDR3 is CASRLPGQGTYEQYF. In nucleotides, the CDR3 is TGTGCCAGCAGGTTGCCGGGACAGGGGACCTACGAGCAGTACTTC.

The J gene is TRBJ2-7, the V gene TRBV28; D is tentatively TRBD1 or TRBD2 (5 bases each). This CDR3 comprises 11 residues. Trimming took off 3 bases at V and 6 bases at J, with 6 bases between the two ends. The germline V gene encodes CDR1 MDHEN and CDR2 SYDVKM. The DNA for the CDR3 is TGTGCCAGCAGTTTTGGGACCGAGCAGTACTTC. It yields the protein CASSFGTEQYF. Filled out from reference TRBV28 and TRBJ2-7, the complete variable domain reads DVKVTQSSRYLVKRTGEKVFLECVQDMDHENMFWYRQDPGLGLRLIYFSYDVKMKEKGDIPEGYSVSREKKERFSLILESASTNQTSMYLCASSFGTEQYFGPGTRLTVT.